A selection of T cell receptor beta chains follows, all from one sample in a study of T cells in Graves' hyperthyroidism and ophthalmopathy. MiXCR, applied by TCRdb to the multiplex PCR reads, yields one record per CDR3 protein. The sample consists of hundreds of thousands of distinct CDR3 sequences, 46% of them appearing once. Material: peripheral blood or thyroid tissue (not recorded which). The receptors were gathered from a young woman with Graves' hyperthyroidism. Both conserved end residues are part of each CDR3. Fields, in order: V gene, D gene, CDR3 protein. A D gene is named only where the DNA matches it firmly.

TRBV13 | TRBD2 | CASSTGEAGREQYF
TRBV6-5 | NA | CASSSGTVANTEAFF
TRBV19 | NA | CASSILETHEEYYGYTF
TRBV15 | NA | CARRGPSYNSPLHF
TRBV20-1 | NA | CSARLGLQETQYF
TRBV25-1 | TRBD2 | CASGISSGSSETQYF
TRBV7-8 | NA | CASSLVGEEAFF
TRBV29-1 | NA | CSGTRGVGETQYF
TRBV7-8 | TRBD2 | CASSHKREGDEQYF
TRBV4-3 | NA | CASSQEAGAEGYTF
TRBV19 | NA | CASSIEEGQPQHF
TRBV29-1 | NA | CSVEGAGVYGYTF
TRBV10-2 | NA | CASSYDRNSPLHF
TRBV9 | NA | CASSVVAGTGNTIYF
TRBV14 | NA | CASSREQPQHF
TRBV20-1 | NA | CSIRGLRWDTEAFF
TRBV4-3 | NA | CASSQDQVSTYGYTF
TRBV19 | TRBD1 | CASSILGTGNEKLFF
TRBV6-5 | TRBD2 | CASRVSGRAREQYF
TRBV15 | NA | CATSSTPPGGGTEAFF
TRBV5-1 | NA | CASRGGTLNTEAFF
TRBV2 | NA | CASSGGRPGNQPQHF
TRBV25-1 | NA | CASIPKGASSPLHF
TRBV2 | NA | CASSQVVGRTDEKLFF
TRBV4-1 | TRBD1 | CASSQGDRGPNYGYTF
TRBV7-9 | TRBD1 | CASRGTGGFEKLFF
TRBV29-1 | TRBD2 | CSVVSGASGPYEQYF
TRBV19 | NA | CASREVPNSNQPQHF
TRBV24-1 | NA | CATSDRSAERTDTQYF
TRBV24-1 | NA | CAWKRYGYTF
TRBV19 | NA | CASSPGTLNTGELFF
TRBV2 | TRBD1 | CASSAPRTGVGGYTF
TRBV2 | NA | CASFSQNTEAFF